This T cell receptor (beta chain) was identified in a study of T cell repertoires in cytomegalovirus infection. Whole-study context: A matching HLA type, together with CMV infection, was signaled by public TCR beta signatures. Points from the study as a whole: HLA-C-restricted TCR beta clonotypes specific for CMV led the ex vivo response.

Each CDR3 protein gets one entry after TCRdb re-called the reads with MiXCR. Here the sample spans around 450,000 distinct CDR3 sequences, 30% to 40% being singletons. This clonotype has ten or more counts. As yet, its antigen is unknown. This TCR was recovered from a human donor in good health (CMV status not recorded). Some clones in this sample may be carry-over from other donors' samples. The source material was PBMCs.

The CDR3 bases are TGTGCCAGCAGCCCCTGGGACAGCAACTATGGCTACACCTTC. It translates to CASSPWDSNYGYTF. The chain employs TRBV7-8 and TRBJ1-2; 7 bases fit TRBD1. Germline CDR1 is SGHVS and CDR2 is FQNEAQ. The V segment lost 5 bases and the J segment 2 bases; nucleotides outside the gene matches: 5. The CDR3 is 14 amino acids.